Below, 5 T cell receptor beta chains from the same sample are listed, as sequenced in a study of early T cells in non-severe SARS-CoV-2 infection. MiXCR, run by TCRdb on the 5' RACE reads, gives a single entry per CDR3 protein. The sample lists about 70,000 distinct CDR3 sequences; more than 8% were seen once. The sequences come from whole blood, collected at baseline. The origin of the receptors is an adult who was a healthcare worker with PCR-confirmed SARS-CoV-2 infection or an uninfected control (not recorded which).

V gene TRBV5-1 combines with J gene TRBJ2-7, with 8 bases identical to TRBD2. CDR3 size: 14 residues. Trimming removed 4 bases from V and 5 bases from J; junction bases left unmatched: 8. Looked up from germline, CDR1 is SGHRS and CDR2 is YFSETQ. The CDR3 bases are TGCGCCAGCAGCCCTCGGGAGGGCCTGGACGAGCAGTACTTC. Its translation: CASSPREGLDEQYF.

This clonotype was picked up many times. The genes are TRBV6-5 and TRBJ2-3; D is perhaps TRBD1 (5 bases). Trimming removed 4 bases at V and 4 bases at J, with 12 bases between. The germline V gene encodes CDR1 MNHEY and CDR2 SVGAGI. The CDR3 has 14 residues. The DNA of the CDR3 is TGTGCCAGCAGTTGGGGCCCTGCCCCAGATACGCAGTATTTT. Translated, it gives CASSWGPAPDTQYF.

This clonotype was seen a few times. CDR3 sequence: CASSPHYSEQFF. The CDR3, as DNA: TGTGCCAGCAGCCCACACTATTCGGAGCAGTTCTTC. The V call is TRBV7-9, the J call TRBJ2-1, with D uncertain. The CDR3 contains 12 residues. The V and J ends lost 5 bases and 10 bases respectively, with 12 bases between them. From germline, CDR1 is SEHNR and CDR2 FQNEAQ (reference sequence).

Concerning this clonotype: A read error is possible here, since a much larger clone lies one base away. The chain links TRBV11-2 to TRBJ2-3; D perhaps matches TRBD2 (6 bases). The germline gives CDR1 SGHAT, CDR2 FQNNGV. CDR3 size: 14 residues. Trimming removed 5 bases from V and 2 bases from J, with 11 bases in between. CDR3 bases: TGTGCCAGCAGCCAGGAGGGCCTCACAGATACGCAGTATTTT. This encodes CASSQEGLTDTQYF. Using reference TRBV11-2 and TRBJ2-3 for the parts outside the CDR3, the full variable domain is EAGVAQSPRYKIIEKRQSVAFWCNPISGHATLYWYQQILGQGPKLLIQFQNNGVVDDSQLPKDRFSAERLKGVDSTLKIQPAKLEDSAVYLCASSQEGLTDTQYFGPGTRLTVL.

The genes are TRBV5-1 and TRBJ1-2; the match to TRBD1 covers 11 bases. Per germline, CDR1 SGHRS and CDR2 YFSETQ. This CDR3 is built from 13 residues. The trim removed 4 bases at V and 8 bases at J, leaving 4 bases unmatched. The CDR3 reads CASSLWTGGGYTF. CDR3 nucleotides: TGCGCCAGCAGCCTATGGACAGGGGGCGGCTACACCTTC.